This entry concerns a single T cell receptor (beta chain). Antigen unknown. This record comes from a study of shared clonotypes between healthy human individuals. Study-level results: Among the subsets, naive ones generally showed larger estimated richness than memory ones.

V dropped 2 bases and J dropped 9 bases, with 17 bases sitting between them. This CDR3 region has 15 residues. Germline V gene sequence: CDR1 MNHEY, CDR2 SVGAGI. Repertoires were generated with immunoSEQ multiplex PCR, while TCRdb's copy carries only in-frame clones and drops some. Here the sample spans about 660,000 clones, over 65% being singletons. The source of this sequence is a woman under 40 in good health. The sequenced sample was memory CD4+ T cells sorted from blood. Subset described: CD45RA-negative fraction. This chain connects TRBV6-5 to TRBJ2-1, with D possibly being TRBD1 (6 bases). This chain's CDR3 is CASSYQSGHSGEQFF. The CDR3 nucleotides read TGTGCCAGCAGTTACCAATCGGGACACTCCGGTGAGCAGTTCTTC.